These 2 T cell receptor beta chains were all obtained from the same sample, sequenced in a study of CD8 T cells in ankylosing spondylitis. TCRdb analysed the 5' RACE reads with MiXCR anew, one entry per CDR3 protein. The data show 25,000 to 30,000 distinct CDR3 sequences, around 5% seen once. The material sequenced was blood, either unsorted or a sorted T cell fraction (not recorded which). All receptors come from a female donor with ankylosing spondylitis or in good health (not recorded which).

This clonotype appeared a few times. V usage is TRBV9 and J usage is TRBJ2-3, with D possibly called TRBD1 or TRBD2 (5 bases each). The CDR3 is 15 residues long. The germline V gene encodes CDR1 SGDLS and CDR2 YYNGEE. Trimming stripped 2 bases from V and 0 bases from J, with 10 bases between. The DNA of the CDR3 is TGTGCCAGCAGCGTCTTGGGGACGAGCACAGATACGCAGTATTTT. It encodes CASSVLGTSTDTQYF.

CDR3 loop: CASSRQLAGGKLGNEQFF. CDR3 DNA sequence: TGTGCCAGCAGCCGGCAACTAGCGGGAGGGAAACTGGGCAATGAGCAGTTCTTC. This sequence joins TRBV9 and TRBJ2-1, with 13 positions matching TRBD2. V lost 4 bases, J lost 6 bases, and 13 bases stayed unmatched. Germline CDR1 SGDLS, CDR2 YYNGEE. This CDR3 has 18 residues.